Included here is one T cell receptor beta chain sequence, with context. As yet, its antigen is unknown. V was pared by 4 bases and J by 2 bases, with 10 bases between. CDR1 and CDR2 from the germline V gene are SGHNT and YYREEE (reference sequence). There are 13 residues in the CDR3. This specimen belongs to a study of OX40 agonist ivuxolimab in advanced cancers. The overall study: Every 2 weeks, patients received ivuxolimab intravenously, dosed at 0.01 to 10 mg/kg. Patients receiving dose escalation had hepatocellular carcinoma, melanoma, renal cell or head and neck cancer. Findings of the study overall: Fewer expanded clones were found on average in CD4+ than in CD8+ T cells.

Clones were sequenced by immunoSEQ multiplex PCR, and TCRdb holds only the in-frame ones, with some missing. The profile shows more than 75,000 clones, around 86% of them singletons. Autoimmune disease history or systemic immunosuppression excluded patients. The sequence was obtained from an adult with an advanced solid tumor such as melanoma, head and neck, liver or kidney cancer. The V and J genes are TRBV5-4 and TRBJ2-7; no firm D call. Specimen: CD4+ or CD8+ T cells sorted from blood, collected in a trial of the OX40 agonist ivuxolimab. CDR3 residues: CASSVTSPYEQYV. CDR3 nucleotides: TGTGCCAGCAGCGTGACCAGTCCCTACGAGCAGTACGTC.